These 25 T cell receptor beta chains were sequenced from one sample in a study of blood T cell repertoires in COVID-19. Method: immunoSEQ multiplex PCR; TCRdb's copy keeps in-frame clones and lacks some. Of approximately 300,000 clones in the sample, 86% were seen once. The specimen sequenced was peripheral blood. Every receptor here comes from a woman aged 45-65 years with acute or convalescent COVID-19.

The CDR3 bases are TGTGCCAGCAATGCACTAGCGGGACGGACCGGGGAGCTGTTTTTT. This translates into CASNALAGRTGELFF. The rearrangement joins TRBV5-4 to TRBJ2-2; TRBD2 matches 10 bases. CDR1 and CDR2 (germline): SGHNT, YYREEE (reference sequence). The CDR3 totals 15 residues. The V and J ends lost 6 bases and 5 bases, in that order; junction bases with no gene match: 7. Supplemented by reference TRBV5-4 and TRBJ2-2, the full variable domain reads ETGVTQSPTHLIKTRGQQVTLRCSSQSGHNTVSWYQQALGQGPQFIFQYYREEENGRGNFPPRFSGLQFPNYSSELNVNALELDDSALYLCASNALAGRTGELFFGEGSRLTVL.

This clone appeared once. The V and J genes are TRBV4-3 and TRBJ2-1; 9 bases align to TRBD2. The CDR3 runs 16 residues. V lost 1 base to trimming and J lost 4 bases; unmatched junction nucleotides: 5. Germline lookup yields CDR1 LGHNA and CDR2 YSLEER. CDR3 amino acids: CASSQGLAGLYNEQFF. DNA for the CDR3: TGCGCCAGCAGCCAAGGTCTAGCGGGGCTTTACAATGAGCAGTTCTTC.

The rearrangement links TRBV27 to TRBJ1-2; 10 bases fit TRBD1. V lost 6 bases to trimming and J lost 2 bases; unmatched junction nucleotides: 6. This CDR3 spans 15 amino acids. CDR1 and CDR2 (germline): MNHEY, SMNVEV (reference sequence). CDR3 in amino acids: CASRNPGQGNYGYTF. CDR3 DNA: TGTGCCAGCAGGAATCCGGGACAGGGGAACTATGGCTACACCTTC.

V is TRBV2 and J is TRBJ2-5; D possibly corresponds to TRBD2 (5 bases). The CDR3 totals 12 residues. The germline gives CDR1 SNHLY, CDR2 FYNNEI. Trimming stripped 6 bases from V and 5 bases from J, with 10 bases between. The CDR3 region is CASRSGSETQYF. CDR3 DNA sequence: TGTGCCAGCAGGTCGGGGTCGGAGACCCAGTACTTC.

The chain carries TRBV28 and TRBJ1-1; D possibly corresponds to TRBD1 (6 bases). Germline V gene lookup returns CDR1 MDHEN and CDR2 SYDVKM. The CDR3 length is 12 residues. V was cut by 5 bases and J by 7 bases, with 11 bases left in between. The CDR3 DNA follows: TGTGCCAGCAGTCCCCCCAGGGGTGAAGCTTTCTTT. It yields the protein CASSPPRGEAFF. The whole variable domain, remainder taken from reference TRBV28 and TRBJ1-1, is DVKVTQSSRYLVKRTGEKVFLECVQDMDHENMFWYRQDPGLGLRLIYFSYDVKMKEKGDIPEGYSVSREKKERFSLILESASTNQTSMYLCASSPPRGEAFFGQGTRLTVV.

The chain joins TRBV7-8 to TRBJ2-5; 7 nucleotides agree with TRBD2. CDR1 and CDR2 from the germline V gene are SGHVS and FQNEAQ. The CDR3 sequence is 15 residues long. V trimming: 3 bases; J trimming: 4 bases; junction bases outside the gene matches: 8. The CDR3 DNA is TGTGCCAGCAGCTTCGAAAGTAGCGGGTTAGAGACCCAGTACTTC. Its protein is CASSFESSGLETQYF.

CDR3 sequence (DNA): TGTGCCAGCAGGGGACTAGCGGGAGCGGAGGAGACCCAGTACTTC. It yields the protein CASRGLAGAEETQYF. V is TRBV2 and J is TRBJ2-5, with 14 bases aligning to TRBD2. The CDR3 extends over 15 amino acids. The germline V gene encodes CDR1 SNHLY and CDR2 FYNNEI. Trimming at V came to 6 bases and at J to 5 bases, leaving 5 bases not matched to a gene.

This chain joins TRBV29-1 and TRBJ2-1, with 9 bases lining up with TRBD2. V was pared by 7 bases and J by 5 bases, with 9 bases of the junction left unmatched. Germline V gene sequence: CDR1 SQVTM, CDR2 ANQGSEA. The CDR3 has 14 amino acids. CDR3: CSGARLAGNNEQFF. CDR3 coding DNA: TGCAGCGGGGCGCGGCTAGCGGGAAACAATGAGCAGTTCTTC.

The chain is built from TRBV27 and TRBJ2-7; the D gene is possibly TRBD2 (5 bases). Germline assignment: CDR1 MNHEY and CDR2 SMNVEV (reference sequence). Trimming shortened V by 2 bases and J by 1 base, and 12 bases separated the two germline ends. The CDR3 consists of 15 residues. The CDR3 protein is CASSLAPSRSYEQYF. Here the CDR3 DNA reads TGTGCCAGCAGTTTAGCGCCTAGCAGATCCTACGAGCAGTACTTC.

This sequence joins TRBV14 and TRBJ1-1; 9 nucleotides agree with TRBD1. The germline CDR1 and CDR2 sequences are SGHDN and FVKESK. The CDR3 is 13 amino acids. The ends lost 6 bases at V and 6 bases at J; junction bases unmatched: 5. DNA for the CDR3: TGTGCCAGCAGTCCACAGGGGGCTGCTGAAGCTTTCTTT. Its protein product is CASSPQGAAEAFF. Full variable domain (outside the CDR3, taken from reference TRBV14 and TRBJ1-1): EAGVTQFPSHSVIEKGQTVTLRCDPISGHDNLYWYRRVMGKEIKFLLHFVKESKQDESGMPNNRFLAERTGGTYSTLKVQPAELEDSGVYFCASSPQGAAEAFFGQGTRLTVV.

CDR3 sequence reads: CASSLIASGRYYNEQFF. CDR3 bases: TGTGCCAGCAGCTTAATAGCTAGCGGGAGGTACTACAATGAGCAGTTCTTC. The chain couples TRBV7-6 to TRBJ2-1; 11 bases agree with TRBD2. This CDR3 region has 17 residues. Germline V CDR1 and CDR2: SGHVS, FNYEAQ. V was clipped by 2 bases and J by 3 bases; unmatched bases: 6.

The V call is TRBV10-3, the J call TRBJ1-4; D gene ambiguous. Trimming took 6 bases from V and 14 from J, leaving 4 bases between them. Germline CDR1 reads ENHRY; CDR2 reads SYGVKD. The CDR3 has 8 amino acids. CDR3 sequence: CAISSLFF. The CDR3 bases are TGTGCCATCAGCTCGCTGTTTTTT.

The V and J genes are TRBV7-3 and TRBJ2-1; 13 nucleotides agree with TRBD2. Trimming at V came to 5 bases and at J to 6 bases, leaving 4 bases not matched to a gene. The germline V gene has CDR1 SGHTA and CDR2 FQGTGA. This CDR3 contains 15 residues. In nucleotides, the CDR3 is TGTGCCAGCAGCCGTGGACTAGCGGGAGTCAATGAGCAGTTCTTC. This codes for CASSRGLAGVNEQFF.

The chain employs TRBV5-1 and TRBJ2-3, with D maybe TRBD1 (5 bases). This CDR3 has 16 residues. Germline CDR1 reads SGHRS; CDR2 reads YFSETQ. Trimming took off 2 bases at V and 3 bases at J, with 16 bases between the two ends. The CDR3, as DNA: TGCGCCAGCAGCTTTGACAGACCGGACCTAACAGATACGCAGTATTTT. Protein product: CASSFDRPDLTDTQYF.

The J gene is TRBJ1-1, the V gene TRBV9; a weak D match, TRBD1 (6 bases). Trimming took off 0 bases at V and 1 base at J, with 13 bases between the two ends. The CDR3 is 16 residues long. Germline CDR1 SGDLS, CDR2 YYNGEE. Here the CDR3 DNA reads TGTGCCAGCAGCGTAGGAGTGGGGGCCGGGAACACTGAAGCTTTCTTT. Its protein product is CASSVGVGAGNTEAFF.

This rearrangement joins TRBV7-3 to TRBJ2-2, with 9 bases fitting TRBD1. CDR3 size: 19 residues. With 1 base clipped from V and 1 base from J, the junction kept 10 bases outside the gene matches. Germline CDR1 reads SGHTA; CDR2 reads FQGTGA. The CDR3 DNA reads TGTGCCAGCAGCTTAAACCCCGGGACAGGGATCAGGAACACCGGGGAGCTGTTTTTT. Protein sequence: CASSLNPGTGIRNTGELFF.

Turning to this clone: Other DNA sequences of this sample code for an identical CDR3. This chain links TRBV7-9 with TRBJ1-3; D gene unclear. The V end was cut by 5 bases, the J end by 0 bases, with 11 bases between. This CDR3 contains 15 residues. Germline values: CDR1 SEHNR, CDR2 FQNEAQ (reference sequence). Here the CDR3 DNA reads TGTGCCAGCAGCCCCGGGGAGTACTCTGGAAACACCATATATTTT. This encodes CASSPGEYSGNTIYF.

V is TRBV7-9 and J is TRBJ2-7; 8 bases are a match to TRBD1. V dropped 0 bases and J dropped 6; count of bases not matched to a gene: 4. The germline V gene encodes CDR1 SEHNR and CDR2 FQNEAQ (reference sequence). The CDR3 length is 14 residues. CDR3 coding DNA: TGTGCCAGCAGCTTAGCGGGAGACAGGGGCGAGCAGTACTTC. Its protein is CASSLAGDRGEQYF.

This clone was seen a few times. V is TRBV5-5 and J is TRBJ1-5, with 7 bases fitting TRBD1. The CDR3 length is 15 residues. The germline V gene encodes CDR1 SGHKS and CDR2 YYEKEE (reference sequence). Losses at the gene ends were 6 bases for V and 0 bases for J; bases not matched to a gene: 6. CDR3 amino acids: CASTLQGNSNQPQHF. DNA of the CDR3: TGTGCCAGCACCCTACAGGGGAATAGCAATCAGCCCCAGCATTTT.

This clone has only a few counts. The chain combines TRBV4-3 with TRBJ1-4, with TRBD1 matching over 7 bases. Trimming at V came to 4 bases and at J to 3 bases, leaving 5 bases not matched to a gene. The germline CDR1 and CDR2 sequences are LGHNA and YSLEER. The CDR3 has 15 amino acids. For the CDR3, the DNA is TGCGCCAGCAGCCCCAGGACAGGAGCTAATGAAAAACTGTTTTTT. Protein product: CASSPRTGANEKLFF.

The CDR3 coding sequence is TGTGCCAGCAGGAAGACAGGGTCGTATGGCTACACCTTC. Encoded protein: CASRKTGSYGYTF. The V call is TRBV28, the J call TRBJ1-2; 7 bases map to TRBD1. There are 13 residues in the CDR3. The trim removed 6 bases at V and 5 bases at J, leaving 6 bases unmatched. Germline V gives CDR1 MDHEN, CDR2 SYDVKM.

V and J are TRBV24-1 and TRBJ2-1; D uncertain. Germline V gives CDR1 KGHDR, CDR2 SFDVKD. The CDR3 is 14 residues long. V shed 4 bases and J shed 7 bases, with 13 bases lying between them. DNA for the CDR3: TGTGCCACCAGTGACCCTAATAACTTGAATGAGCAGTTCTTC. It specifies CATSDPNNLNEQFF.

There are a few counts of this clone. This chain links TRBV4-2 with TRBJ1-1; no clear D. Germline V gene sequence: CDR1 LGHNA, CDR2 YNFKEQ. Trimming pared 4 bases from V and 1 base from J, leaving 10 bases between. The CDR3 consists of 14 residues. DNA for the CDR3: TGTGCCAGCAGCCTCGGCGAGGGGAACACTGAAGCTTTCTTT. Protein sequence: CASSLGEGNTEAFF.

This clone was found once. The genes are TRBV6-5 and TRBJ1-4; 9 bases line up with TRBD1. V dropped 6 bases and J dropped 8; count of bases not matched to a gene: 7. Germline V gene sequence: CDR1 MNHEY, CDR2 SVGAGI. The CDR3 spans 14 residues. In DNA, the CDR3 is TGTGCCAGCAGCTCCGGACAGGGGTGGGAAAAACTGTTTTTT. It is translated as CASSSGQGWEKLFF.

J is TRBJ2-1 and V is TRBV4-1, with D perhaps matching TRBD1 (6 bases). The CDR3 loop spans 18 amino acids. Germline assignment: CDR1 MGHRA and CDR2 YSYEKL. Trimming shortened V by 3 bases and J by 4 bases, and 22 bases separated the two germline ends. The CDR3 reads CASSHALGGRGPYNEQFF. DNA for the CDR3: TGCGCCAGCAGCCACGCCCTTGGTGGCAGGGGCCCTTACAATGAGCAGTTCTTC.